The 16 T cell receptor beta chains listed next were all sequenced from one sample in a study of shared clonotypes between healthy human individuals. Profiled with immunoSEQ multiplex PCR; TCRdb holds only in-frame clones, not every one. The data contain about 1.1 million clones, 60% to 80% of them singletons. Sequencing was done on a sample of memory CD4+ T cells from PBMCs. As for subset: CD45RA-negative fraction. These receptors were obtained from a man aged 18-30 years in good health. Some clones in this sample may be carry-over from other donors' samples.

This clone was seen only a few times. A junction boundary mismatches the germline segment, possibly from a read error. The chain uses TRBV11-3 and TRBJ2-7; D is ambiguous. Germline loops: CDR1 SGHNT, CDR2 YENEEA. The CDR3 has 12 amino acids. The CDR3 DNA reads TGTGCCAGCAGTTTAGACTCCTCCGAGCAGTACTTC. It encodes CASSLDSSEQYF. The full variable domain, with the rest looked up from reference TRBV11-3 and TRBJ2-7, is EAGVVQSPRYKIIEKKQPVAFWCNPISGHNTLYWYLQNLGQGPELLIRYENEEAVDDSQLPKDRFSAERLKGVDSTLKIQPAELGDSAVYLCASSLDSSEQYFGPGTRLTVT.

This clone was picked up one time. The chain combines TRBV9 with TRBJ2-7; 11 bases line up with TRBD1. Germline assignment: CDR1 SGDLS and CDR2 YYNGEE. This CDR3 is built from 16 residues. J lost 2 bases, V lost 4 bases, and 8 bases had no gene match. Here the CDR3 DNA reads TGTGCCAGCAGCCCTCAAGGGGGACAGGGGGCCTACGAGCAGTACTTC. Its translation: CASSPQGGQGAYEQYF.

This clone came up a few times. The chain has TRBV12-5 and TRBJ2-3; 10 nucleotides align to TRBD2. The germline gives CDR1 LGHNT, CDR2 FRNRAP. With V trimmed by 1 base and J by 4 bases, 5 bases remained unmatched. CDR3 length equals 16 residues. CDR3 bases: TGTGCTAGTGGTTTGGCTAGCGGGAGCCGTTCAGATACGCAGTATTTT. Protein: CASGLASGSRSDTQYF.

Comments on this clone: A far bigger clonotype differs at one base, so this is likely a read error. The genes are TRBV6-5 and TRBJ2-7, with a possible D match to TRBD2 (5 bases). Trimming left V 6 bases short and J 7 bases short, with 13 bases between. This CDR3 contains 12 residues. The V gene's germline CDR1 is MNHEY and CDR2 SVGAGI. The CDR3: CASSLTGKEQYF. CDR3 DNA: TGTGCCAGCAGCCTAACCGGGAAGGAGCAGTACTTC.

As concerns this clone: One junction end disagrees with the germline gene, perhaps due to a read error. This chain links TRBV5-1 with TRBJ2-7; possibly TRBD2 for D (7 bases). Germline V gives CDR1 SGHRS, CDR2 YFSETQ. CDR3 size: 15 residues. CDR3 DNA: TGCGCCCGCAGCTTGGGGGGGGCTCAGACCTACGAGCAGTACTTC. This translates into CARSLGGAQTYEQYF.

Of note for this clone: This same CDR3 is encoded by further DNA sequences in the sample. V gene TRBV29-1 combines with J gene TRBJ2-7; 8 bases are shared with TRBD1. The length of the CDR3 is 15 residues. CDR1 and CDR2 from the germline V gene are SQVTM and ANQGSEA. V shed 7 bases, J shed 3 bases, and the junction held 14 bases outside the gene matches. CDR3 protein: CSARQGTRSHYEQYF. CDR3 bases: TGCAGCGCCCGACAGGGGACGCGCTCGCACTACGAGCAGTACTTC.

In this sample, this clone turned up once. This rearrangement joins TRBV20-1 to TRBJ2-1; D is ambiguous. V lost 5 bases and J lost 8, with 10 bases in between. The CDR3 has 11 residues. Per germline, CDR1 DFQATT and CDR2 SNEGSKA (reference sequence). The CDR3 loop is CSAPTRYEQFF. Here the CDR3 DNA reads TGCAGTGCTCCTACAAGGTATGAGCAGTTCTTC.

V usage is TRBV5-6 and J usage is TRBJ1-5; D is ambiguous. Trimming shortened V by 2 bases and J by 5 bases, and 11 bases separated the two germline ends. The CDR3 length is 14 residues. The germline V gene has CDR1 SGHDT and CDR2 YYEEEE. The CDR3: CASSLDGTYQPQHF. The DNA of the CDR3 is TGTGCCAGCAGCTTAGACGGTACTTATCAGCCCCAGCATTTT.

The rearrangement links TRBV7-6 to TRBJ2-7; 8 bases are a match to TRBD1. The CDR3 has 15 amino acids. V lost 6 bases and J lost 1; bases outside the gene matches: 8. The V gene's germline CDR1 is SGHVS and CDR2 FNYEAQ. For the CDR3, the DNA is TGTGCCAGCAGTCCTCAGGGGGCTGTATCCTACGAGCAGTACTTC. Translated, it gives CASSPQGAVSYEQYF.

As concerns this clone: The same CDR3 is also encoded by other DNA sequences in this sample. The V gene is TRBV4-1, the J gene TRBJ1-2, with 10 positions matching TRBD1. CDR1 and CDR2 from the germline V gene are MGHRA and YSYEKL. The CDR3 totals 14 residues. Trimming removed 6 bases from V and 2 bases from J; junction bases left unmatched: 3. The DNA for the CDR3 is TGCGCCAGCAGTTTGGGACAGGGGAACTATGGCTACACCTTC. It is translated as CASSLGQGNYGYTF.

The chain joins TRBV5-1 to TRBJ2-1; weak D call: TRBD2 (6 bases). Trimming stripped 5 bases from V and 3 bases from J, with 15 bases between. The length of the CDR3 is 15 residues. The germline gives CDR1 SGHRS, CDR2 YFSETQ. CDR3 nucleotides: TGCGCCAGCAGAACCCGGGACTTAGACTACAATGAGCAGTTCTTC. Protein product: CASRTRDLDYNEQFF.

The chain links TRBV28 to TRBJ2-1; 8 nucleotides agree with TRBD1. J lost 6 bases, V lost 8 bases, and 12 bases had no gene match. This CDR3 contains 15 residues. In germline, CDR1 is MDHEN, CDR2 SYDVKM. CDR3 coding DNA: TGTGCCAGCGGAGCCATTAACAGGGGGTCCAATGAGCAGTTCTTC. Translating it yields CASGAINRGSNEQFF.

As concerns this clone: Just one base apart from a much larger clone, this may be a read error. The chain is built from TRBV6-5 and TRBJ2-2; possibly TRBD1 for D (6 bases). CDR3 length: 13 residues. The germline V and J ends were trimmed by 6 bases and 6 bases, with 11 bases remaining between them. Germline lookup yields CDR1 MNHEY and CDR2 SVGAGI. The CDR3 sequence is CASREQGAGELFF. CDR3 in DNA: TGTGCCAGCAGGGAACAGGGTGCCGGGGAGCTGTTTTTT.

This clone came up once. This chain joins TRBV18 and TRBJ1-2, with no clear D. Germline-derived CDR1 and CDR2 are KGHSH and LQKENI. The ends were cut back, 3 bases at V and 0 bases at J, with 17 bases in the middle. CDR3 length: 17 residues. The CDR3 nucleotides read TGTGCCAGCTCACCTTCAACCGCTGATCTTTCTAACTATGGCTACACCTTC. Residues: CASSPSTADLSNYGYTF.

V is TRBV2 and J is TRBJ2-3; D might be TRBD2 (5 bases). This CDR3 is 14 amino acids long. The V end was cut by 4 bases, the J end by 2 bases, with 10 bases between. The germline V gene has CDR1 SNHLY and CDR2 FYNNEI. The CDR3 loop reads CASSVAGYTDTQYF. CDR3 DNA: TGTGCCAGCAGTGTGGCGGGCTACACAGATACGCAGTATTTT.

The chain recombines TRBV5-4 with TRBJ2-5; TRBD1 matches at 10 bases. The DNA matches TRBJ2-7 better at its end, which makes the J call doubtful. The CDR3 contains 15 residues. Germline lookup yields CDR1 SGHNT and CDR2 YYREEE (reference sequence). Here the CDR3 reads CASSPGQGNAYEQYF. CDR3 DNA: TGTGCCAGCAGCCCGGGACAGGGGAATGCATACGAGCAGTACTTC.